The next 21 T cell receptor beta chains were all read from a single sample in a study of cytotoxic CD8 clonotypes in ibrutinib-treated CLL. Clones were read by immunoSEQ multiplex PCR, and TCRdb kept only the in-frame ones, dropping some. The table has some 30,000 clones, more than 75% seen once. Sequenced material: PBMCs, taken after 36 months of ibrutinib treatment. Receptors were obtained from a human donor with chronic lymphocytic leukemia.

The V call is TRBV11-2, the J call TRBJ1-1; D not resolved. This CDR3 region has 12 residues. Trimming left V 1 base short and J 7 bases short, with 7 bases between. Germline V gene sequence: CDR1 SGHAT, CDR2 FQNNGV. The CDR3 nucleotides are TGTGCCAGCAGCTTAGGACGGATTGAAGCTTTCTTT. Protein product: CASSLGRIEAFF. Full variable domain (missing parts from reference TRBV11-2 and TRBJ1-1): EAGVAQSPRYKIIEKRQSVAFWCNPISGHATLYWYQQILGQGPKLLIQFQNNGVVDDSQLPKDRFSAERLKGVDSTLKIQPAKLEDSAVYLCASSLGRIEAFFGQGTRLTVV.

V gene TRBV6-6 combines with J gene TRBJ2-1; D may be TRBD2 (7 bases). The germline V and J ends were trimmed by 2 bases and 6 bases, with 11 bases remaining between them. CDR3 length equals 14 residues. Per the germline V gene, CDR1 is MNHNY and CDR2 is SVGAGI (reference sequence). CDR3 loop: CASSYGEGGNEQFF. The CDR3 region has the DNA TGTGCCAGCAGTTACGGGGAGGGGGGCAATGAGCAGTTCTTC.

The V call is TRBV4-2, the J call TRBJ2-1; D may be TRBD1 (6 bases). Looked up from germline, CDR1 is LGHNA and CDR2 is YNFKEQ. CDR3 length: 14 residues. Deletions cut 0 bases from V and 8 bases from J, with 11 bases between. Written as DNA, the CDR3 is TGTGCCAGCAGCCAAGAAGACCCAGGGGATGAGCAGTTCTTC. As protein: CASSQEDPGDEQFF.

The rearrangement uses TRBV20-1 and TRBJ2-5; D remains unclear. This CDR3 comprises 10 residues. The V end was cut by 0 bases, the J end by 4 bases, with 0 bases between. The germline V gene has CDR1 DFQATT and CDR2 SNEGSKA (reference sequence). The DNA for the CDR3 is TGCAGTGCTAGAGAAGAGACCCAGTACTTC. Translated, it gives CSAREETQYF.

The chain couples TRBV25-1 to TRBJ2-1, with 10 bases identical to TRBD2. Germline trimming cut 3 bases from V and 1 base from J; bases unmatched to any gene: 6. CDR1 MGHDK and CDR2 SYGVNS come from the germline V gene. This CDR3 comprises 17 residues. The CDR3 DNA reads as TGTGCCAGCAGTGAGCTCATAGCGGGGGGATCCTACAATGAGCAGTTCTTC. Its translation: CASSELIAGGSYNEQFF. The complete variable domain, with remaining parts taken from reference TRBV25-1 and TRBJ2-1, reads EADIYQTPRYLVIGTGKKITLECSQTMGHDKMYWYQQDPGMELHLIHYSYGVNSTEKGDLSSESTVSRIRTEHFPLTLESARPSHTSQYLCASSELIAGGSYNEQFFGPGTRLTVL.

This chain joins TRBV14 and TRBJ1-2, with TRBD1 identical over 7 bases. The CDR3 contains 14 residues. The ends lost 4 bases at V and 4 bases at J; junction bases unmatched: 6. The germline gives CDR1 SGHDN, CDR2 FVKESK. The CDR3 is CASSLGTEAYGYTF. CDR3 in DNA: TGTGCCAGCAGCCTTGGGACAGAGGCCTATGGCTACACCTTC. Full variable domain (rest looked up from reference TRBV14 and TRBJ1-2): EAGVTQFPSHSVIEKGQTVTLRCDPISGHDNLYWYRRVMGKEIKFLLHFVKESKQDESGMPNNRFLAERTGGTYSTLKVQPAELEDSGVYFCASSLGTEAYGYTFGSGTRLTVV.

This chain connects TRBV14 to TRBJ1-4; D uncertain. From germline, CDR1 is SGHDN and CDR2 FVKESK. Trimming removed 4 bases from V and 3 bases from J, with 9 bases in between. CDR3 length: 14 amino acids. CDR3 residues: CASSLTDPNEKLFF. The CDR3 DNA follows: TGTGCCAGCAGCCTGACGGACCCTAATGAAAAACTGTTTTTT. The full variable domain, in which reference TRBV14 and TRBJ1-4 provide the parts outside the CDR3, is EAGVTQFPSHSVIEKGQTVTLRCDPISGHDNLYWYRRVMGKEIKFLLHFVKESKQDESGMPNNRFLAERTGGTYSTLKVQPAELEDSGVYFCASSLTDPNEKLFFGSGTQLSVL.

The rearrangement uses TRBV5-4 and TRBJ2-3; 7 nucleotides match TRBD2. V shed 3 bases and J 4 bases; nucleotides not matched to a gene: 11. Germline V gene lookup returns CDR1 SGHNT and CDR2 YYREEE (reference sequence). The CDR3 contains 16 residues. The CDR3 DNA reads as TGTGCCAGCAGCTCTAAGCGGGGCGGCGCCGCAGATACGCAGTATTTT. Protein: CASSSKRGGAADTQYF.

The chain joins TRBV5-1 to TRBJ2-7, with D tentatively TRBD1 (6 bases). The germline CDR1 and CDR2 sequences are SGHRS and YFSETQ. The ends were cut back, 0 bases at V and 2 bases at J, with 12 bases in the middle. The CDR3 covers 15 residues. CDR3 bases: TGCGCCAGCAGCTTGGCGACAGGAGCTACCTACGAGCAGTACTTC. It yields the protein CASSLATGATYEQYF. Full variable domain (missing parts from reference TRBV5-1 and TRBJ2-7): KAGVTQTPRYLIKTRGQQVTLSCSPISGHRSVSWYQQTPGQGLQFLFEYFSETQRNKGNFPGRFSGRQFSNSRSEMNVSTLELGDSALYLCASSLATGATYEQYFGPGTRLTVT.

A single count supports this clone. The rearrangement joins TRBV9 to TRBJ2-7; D unclear. The CDR3 covers 14 residues. Germline CDR1 and CDR2: SGDLS and YYNGEE. V was cut by 5 bases and J by 2 bases, with 14 bases left in between. This CDR3 is CASSATGSAYEQYF. Written as DNA, the CDR3 is TGTGCCAGCAGTGCAACCGGATCCGCCTACGAGCAGTACTTC.

This chain links TRBV11-2 with TRBJ2-5; 7 nucleotides match TRBD2. The germline V gene has CDR1 SGHAT and CDR2 FQNNGV. The trim removed 4 bases at V and 4 bases at J, leaving 6 bases unmatched. The CDR3 sequence is 14 residues long. The CDR3 DNA sequence: TGTGCCAGCAGCTCTGGACTAGTAAGAGAGACCCAGTACTTC. Its protein product is CASSSGLVRETQYF.

V is TRBV6-5 and J is TRBJ1-2; D may be TRBD1 (6 bases). V lost 4 bases, J lost 7 bases, and 13 bases lay in between. Germline-derived CDR1 and CDR2 are MNHEY and SVGAGI. The CDR3 has 13 residues. CDR3 in amino acids: CASSSSHRVGYTF. In DNA form, the CDR3 reads TGTGCCAGCAGTTCAAGCCACAGGGTTGGCTACACCTTC.

This chain uses TRBV5-6 with TRBJ1-2; D is unresolved. The ends were cut back, 1 base at V and 3 bases at J, with 13 bases in the middle. CDR3 size: 15 residues. In germline, CDR1 is SGHDT, CDR2 YYEEEE. CDR3 residues: CASSLLLGVDYGYTF. The CDR3 DNA is TGTGCCAGCAGCTTGCTGCTGGGTGTGGACTATGGCTACACCTTC.

The chain has TRBV7-6 and TRBJ1-1; 10 bases agree with TRBD1. The ends lost 5 bases at V and 4 bases at J; junction bases unmatched: 4. Germline V gives CDR1 SGHVS, CDR2 FNYEAQ. This CDR3 is 14 amino acids long. The CDR3 DNA reads as TGTGCCAGCAGCATCGGACAGGGGGTCACTGAAGCTTTCTTT. This encodes CASSIGQGVTEAFF.

CDR3 coding DNA: TGCGCCAGCAGCTTGAGTCTAGCGGGGGCCGGAGATACGCAGTATTTT. Encoded protein: CASSLSLAGAGDTQYF. The chain couples TRBV5-1 to TRBJ2-3; 10 nucleotides align to TRBD2. Germline lookup yields CDR1 SGHRS and CDR2 YFSETQ. After removal of 1 base from V and 5 bases from J, the junction contained 7 bases not matched to a gene. The CDR3 covers 16 residues.

The V call is TRBV5-4, the J call TRBJ2-2; 8 bases match TRBD2. CDR1 is SGHNT, CDR2 YYREEE, per germline (reference sequence). V lost 1 base to trimming and J lost 0 bases; unmatched junction nucleotides: 2. This CDR3 spans 16 amino acids. CDR3 protein: CASSLRGGANTGELFF. CDR3 nucleotides: TGTGCCAGCAGCTTGCGGGGGGGAGCGAACACCGGGGAGCTGTTTTTT.

The V call is TRBV9, the J call TRBJ2-7; TRBD1 matches 12 bases. Germline loops: CDR1 SGDLS, CDR2 YYNGEE. V gave up 2 bases and J gave up 6 bases; unmatched junction bases: 3. The CDR3 is made up of 14 amino acids. CDR3 sequence (DNA): TGTGCCAGCAGCGTCGGGACAGGGGGCGCCGAGCAGTACTTC. As protein: CASSVGTGGAEQYF.

This clone appeared once. The chain carries TRBV27 and TRBJ2-7; 9 positions agree with TRBD1. J was trimmed by 6 bases and V by 5 bases; bases with no gene match: 2. Germline assignment: CDR1 MNHEY and CDR2 SMNVEV (reference sequence). The CDR3 loop spans 12 amino acids. This CDR3 reads CASSHRGREQYF. CDR3 DNA: TGTGCCAGCAGTCACAGGGGGCGCGAGCAGTACTTC.

V and J are TRBV6-1 and TRBJ2-7, with 7 positions matching TRBD2. This CDR3 spans 14 amino acids. The germline V gene encodes CDR1 MNHNS and CDR2 SASEGT. The ends lost 7 bases at V and 2 bases at J; junction bases unmatched: 8. The CDR3 bases are TGTGCCAGCAAGGCCCGGGGGGTGGCCTACGAGCAGTACTTC. Translating it yields CASKARGVAYEQYF.

This sequence joins TRBV4-3 and TRBJ2-6; no clear D gene. Trimming took 1 base from V and 12 from J, leaving 13 bases between them. The germline gives CDR1 LGHNA, CDR2 YSLEER. The CDR3 runs 14 residues. For the CDR3, the DNA is TGCGCCAGCAGCCAAGGTCAAGTCTCCCCCGTCCTGACTTTC. This sequence encodes CASSQGQVSPVLTF.

V and J are TRBV25-1 and TRBJ1-2; perhaps TRBD1 as D (5 bases). The CDR3 runs to 16 residues. V was cut by 3 bases and J by 5 bases, with 19 bases left in between. Germline V gives CDR1 MGHDK, CDR2 SYGVNS. The CDR3 here is CASSDHGTASGYGYTF. DNA of the CDR3: TGTGCCAGCAGTGACCACGGGACTGCCTCTGGGTATGGCTACACCTTC.